This passage covers 5 T cell receptor beta chains from one sample sequenced in a study of cytomegalovirus exposure and HLA in healthy donors. Produced via immunoSEQ multiplex PCR; TCRdb's table is partial and in-frame only. The sample lists around 130,000 clones, just under 90% occurring once. Input material: PBMCs. All receptors derive from a man under 40 in good health and CMV-seronegative.

The V and J genes are TRBV6-5 and TRBJ1-2; D uncertain. Trimming shortened V by 5 bases and J by 4 bases, and 11 bases separated the two germline ends. The germline V gene has CDR1 MNHEY and CDR2 SVGAGI. This CDR3 spans 13 amino acids. The CDR3 DNA reads as TGTGCCAGCAGTCCCCGACATGCCTATGGCTACACCTTC. Translated: CASSPRHAYGYTF.

The chain carries TRBV9 and TRBJ2-5, with D possibly being TRBD1 (5 bases). There are 13 residues in the CDR3. Trimming left V 3 bases short and J 2 bases short, with 8 bases between. Germline lookup yields CDR1 SGDLS and CDR2 YYNGEE. In DNA, the CDR3 is TGTGCCAGCAGCGGACAGATACAAGAGACCCAGTACTTC. Residues: CASSGQIQETQYF.

V usage is TRBV11-2 and J usage is TRBJ1-1; possibly TRBD1 for D (5 bases). Trimming took 0 bases from V and 0 from J, leaving 8 bases between them. The germline V gene has CDR1 SGHAT and CDR2 FQNNGV. This CDR3 spans 15 amino acids. Written as DNA, the CDR3 is TGTGCCAGCAGCTTAGACGGGGGACTGAACACTGAAGCTTTCTTT. This encodes CASSLDGGLNTEAFF.

The V gene is TRBV19, the J gene TRBJ1-5; 7 nucleotides agree with TRBD1. V gave up 5 bases and J gave up 4 bases; unmatched junction bases: 2. The CDR3 consists of 13 residues. Germline V gene sequence: CDR1 LNHDA, CDR2 SQIVND (reference sequence). The CDR3 region is CASSRQGNQPQHF. CDR3 coding DNA: TGTGCCAGTAGTCGACAGGGAAATCAGCCCCAGCATTTT.

J is TRBJ1-4 and V is TRBV10-2; D is possibly TRBD1 (5 bases). The ends were cut back, 7 bases at V and 4 bases at J, with 10 bases in the middle. Germline V CDR1 and CDR2: WSHSY, SAAADI. The CDR3 covers 13 residues. Here the CDR3 reads CASTRGLNEKLFF. The CDR3 bases are TGCGCCAGCACTAGGGGCCTTAATGAAAAACTGTTTTTT.